What follows are 25 T cell receptor beta chains derived from one specimen sequenced in a study of blood T cell repertoires in COVID-19. The method was immunoSEQ multiplex PCR; TCRdb's version includes in-frame clones alone and lacks a portion of them. The profile shows hundreds of thousands of clones, approximately 88% of them singletons. Material for sequencing was peripheral blood. These receptors all come from a woman aged 25 to 39 who had recovered from COVID-19.

This chain uses TRBV9 with TRBJ2-1; D may be TRBD2 (6 bases). Trimming left V 0 bases short and J 6 bases short, with 16 bases between. The CDR3 is 16 amino acids. CDR1 SGDLS and CDR2 YYNGEE come from the germline V gene. CDR3 DNA: TGTGCCAGCAGCGTAGCATGGTTTGGAGGGCCCAATGAGCAGTTCTTC. It specifies CASSVAWFGGPNEQFF. Full variable domain (missing parts from reference TRBV9 and TRBJ2-1): DSGVTQTPKHLITATGQRVTLRCSPRSGDLSVYWYQQSLDQGLQFLIQYYNGEERAKGNILERFSAQQFPDLHSELNLSSLELGDSALYFCASSVAWFGGPNEQFFGPGTRLTVL.

This clone was seen a single time. This chain joins TRBV10-3 and TRBJ1-1; 8 nucleotides line up with TRBD1. This CDR3 has 12 residues. Germline values: CDR1 ENHRY, CDR2 SYGVKD. V was clipped by 4 bases and J by 5 bases; unmatched bases: 0. The CDR3 is CAISGQGTEAFF. The CDR3 DNA reads TGTGCCATCAGTGGACAGGGGACTGAAGCTTTCTTT.

The chain is built from TRBV29-1 and TRBJ1-1; D possibly corresponds to TRBD1 (5 bases). There are 18 residues in the CDR3. Germline CDR1 and CDR2: SQVTM and ANQGSEA. With 6 bases removed from V and 1 base from J, the gap between germline ends came to 27 bases. The CDR3 region has the DNA TGCAGCGTGACCCCCACCCTGGCGGGGGACGGGTGGAACACTGAAGCTTTCTTT. Amino acids: CSVTPTLAGDGWNTEAFF.

The table lists this clone with a count of one. This sequence joins TRBV6-2 or TRBV6-3 and TRBJ2-1, with no clear D. V gave up 4 bases and J gave up 2 bases, with 12 bases separating them. This CDR3 is built from 15 residues. Germline V CDR1 and CDR2: MNHEY, SVGEGT. The CDR3 sequence is CASSSYRFPYNEQFF. The CDR3 bases are TGTGCCAGCAGTTCCTACAGATTCCCCTACAATGAGCAGTTCTTC.

The CDR3 is CAISEINSMNTEAFF. CDR3 nucleotide sequence: TGTGCCATCAGTGAGATTAACAGCATGAACACTGAAGCTTTCTTT. The J gene is TRBJ1-1, the V gene TRBV10-3; D gene ambiguous. In germline, CDR1 is ENHRY, CDR2 SYGVKD. CDR3 length equals 15 residues. Trimming took off 2 bases at V and 0 bases at J, with 10 bases between the two ends.

On this clone itself: Other DNA sequences in this sample translate to the same CDR3. The chain employs TRBV2 and TRBJ1-1; the D is unclear. The CDR3 contains 13 residues. From germline, CDR1 is SNHLY and CDR2 FYNNEI. Trimming removed 4 bases at V and 1 base at J, with 7 bases between. The CDR3 region is CASSVEGNTEAFF. CDR3 nucleotides: TGTGCCAGCAGTGTTGAGGGGAACACTGAAGCTTTCTTT.

The genes are TRBV28 and TRBJ1-6; 9 bases line up with TRBD1. Germline CDR1 is MDHEN and CDR2 is SYDVKM. V was clipped by 6 bases and J by 10 bases; unmatched bases: 10. This CDR3 spans 15 amino acids. The CDR3 DNA follows: TGTGCCAGCAGCGCTGGACAGGGGATGTTGTCACCCCTCCACTTT. Protein: CASSAGQGMLSPLHF.

The chain is built from TRBV9 and TRBJ2-3, with a weak D call TRBD2 (6 bases). Trimming took off 0 bases at V and 8 bases at J, with 16 bases between the two ends. The CDR3 loop spans 15 amino acids. The germline gives CDR1 SGDLS, CDR2 YYNGEE. DNA for the CDR3: TGTGCCAGCAGCGTAGCGGGACTTGTCTCGGGTACGCAGTATTTT. Translated: CASSVAGLVSGTQYF.

The chain recombines TRBV10-3 with TRBJ1-1; 8 bases map to TRBD1. Trimming removed 6 bases from V and 2 bases from J; junction bases left unmatched: 5. Germline CDR1 ENHRY, CDR2 SYGVKD. This CDR3 is 14 amino acids long. DNA of the CDR3: TGTGCCATCAGGACGGGACAGGCAAACACTGAAGCTTTCTTT. Translating gives CAIRTGQANTEAFF.

The genes are TRBV12-3 or TRBV12-4 and TRBJ2-7, with unresolved D. The V end lost 3 bases, the J end lost 5 bases, and 5 bases lay between the germline ends. CDR3 length: 11 residues. CDR3 in DNA: TGTGCCAGCAGTTTTCTCGACGAGCAGTACTTC. Translated, it gives CASSFLDEQYF.

The V and J genes are TRBV6-1 and TRBJ1-2; TRBD1 matches at 7 bases. The CDR3 is 16 amino acids. Trimming took 3 bases from V and 3 from J; bases not matched to a gene: 10. Germline values: CDR1 MNHNS, CDR2 SASEGT. CDR3 nucleotide sequence: TGTGCCAGCAGTGAGACTTGGGACAGAAACTACTATGGCTACACCTTC. It codes for CASSETWDRNYYGYTF.

The gene calls are TRBV3-1 (or the pseudogene TRBV3-2) and TRBJ2-2; TRBD1 aligns across 10 bases. J was trimmed by 4 bases and V by 3 bases; bases with no gene match: 5. The CDR3 is 16 amino acids. Germline lookup yields CDR1 LGHDT and CDR2 YNNKEL (reference sequence). CDR3 sequence reads: CASSHMTGGGTGELFF. In nucleotides, the CDR3 is TGTGCCAGCAGCCATATGACAGGGGGCGGCACCGGGGAGCTGTTTTTT.

CDR3 in DNA: TGTGCCAGCCGGATGGGCGGGAGCTCCTATAATTCACCCCTCCACTTT. It is translated as CASRMGGSSYNSPLHF. This chain connects TRBV4-2 to TRBJ1-6; D call uncertain. Germline CDR1 is LGHNA and CDR2 is YNFKEQ. This CDR3 region has 16 residues. The V and J ends lost 8 bases and 0 bases respectively, with 14 bases between them.

This clone was seen a handful of times. This chain uses TRBV7-3 with TRBJ1-2; 7 bases are shared with TRBD1. V trimming: 5 bases; J trimming: 4 bases; junction bases outside the gene matches: 4. Germline CDR1 and CDR2: SGHTA and FQGTGA. There are 13 residues in the CDR3. The CDR3 coding sequence is TGTGCCAGCAGCCCCCGACAGGGCTATGGCTACACCTTC. Translated, it gives CASSPRQGYGYTF.

This chain uses TRBV2 with TRBJ2-7, with D perhaps TRBD1 (6 bases). This CDR3 is built from 14 residues. Deletions cut 5 bases from V and 6 bases from J, with 17 bases between. CDR1 and CDR2 (germline): SNHLY, FYNNEI. CDR3 loop: CASSSQGSGGEQYF. The CDR3 DNA reads as TGTGCCAGCAGTTCACAGGGCTCTGGGGGCGAGCAGTACTTC. The variable domain in full, with the rest retrieved from reference TRBV2 and TRBJ2-7, is EPEVTQTPSHQVTQMGQEVILRCVPISNHLYFYWYRQILGQKVEFLVSFYNNEISEKSEIFDDQFSVERPDGSNFTLKIRSTKLEDSAMYFCASSSQGSGGEQYFGPGTRLTVT.

Concerning this clone itself: The same CDR3 arises from other DNA sequences in this sample as well. The chain has TRBV18 and TRBJ1-5, with D uncertain. The germline gives CDR1 KGHSH, CDR2 LQKENI. CDR3 length: 15 residues. V lost 3 bases and J lost 0, with 9 bases in between. CDR3 nucleotides: TGTGCCAGCTCACCGCGGGGTAATAGCAATCAGCCCCAGCATTTT. Its protein is CASSPRGNSNQPQHF.

This sequence joins TRBV4-2 and TRBJ1-2; 7 nucleotides line up with TRBD1. Germline V lookup: CDR1 LGHNA, CDR2 YNFKEQ. V was pared by 4 bases and J by 2 bases, with 10 bases of the junction left unmatched. The CDR3 runs to 16 residues. CDR3 nucleotide sequence: TGTGCCAGCAGCCCCGGGACAGACCCTTCGAACTATGGCTACACCTTC. Its translation: CASSPGTDPSNYGYTF.

The J gene is TRBJ1-5, the V gene TRBV19; possible D gene TRBD1, 5 bases. CDR1 is LNHDA, CDR2 SQIVND, per germline (reference sequence). V was cut by 7 bases and J by 4 bases, with 14 bases left in between. The CDR3 is made up of 14 amino acids. This chain's CDR3 is CASKGWDSNQPQHF. CDR3 coding DNA: TGTGCCAGTAAGGGGTGGGACTCGAATCAGCCCCAGCATTTT.

The gene calls are TRBV5-1 and TRBJ2-7; 11 bases line up with TRBD1. In germline, CDR1 is SGHRS, CDR2 YFSETQ. This CDR3 is 15 amino acids long. With 4 bases clipped from V and 2 bases from J, the junction kept 5 bases outside the gene matches. The CDR3 region is CASSPRTGGPYEQYF. CDR3 DNA: TGCGCCAGCAGCCCAAGGACAGGGGGCCCCTACGAGCAGTACTTC.

This sequence joins TRBV5-1 and TRBJ2-1, with 7 bases fitting TRBD2. In germline, CDR1 is SGHRS, CDR2 YFSETQ. The CDR3 consists of 13 residues. Trimming cost V 3 bases and J 10 bases; bases outside gene matches: 7. CDR3 sequence reads: CASSWGLSTEQFF. The CDR3, as DNA: TGCGCCAGCAGCTGGGGACTAAGTACCGAGCAGTTCTTC.

This clone has only a few counts. V is TRBV5-4 and J is TRBJ1-4; 9 nucleotides align to TRBD1. Germline V gives CDR1 SGHNT, CDR2 YYREEE (reference sequence). J lost 8 bases, V lost 4 bases, and 6 bases had no gene match. The CDR3 is 14 amino acids. In DNA form, the CDR3 reads TGTGCCAGCAGCGCCGACAGGGGGGGCGAAAAACTGTTTTTT. Translation: CASSADRGGEKLFF.

The chain combines TRBV5-6 with TRBJ2-2; D might be TRBD2 (6 bases). This CDR3 is 15 amino acids long. Between the trimmed V and J ends, which lost 2 bases and 5 bases, there was a span of 13 bases. In germline, CDR1 is SGHDT, CDR2 YYEEEE. CDR3 sequence (DNA): TGTGCCAGCAGCTTACGGGGACTTGGGACCGGGGAGCTGTTTTTT. Its translation: CASSLRGLGTGELFF.

The CDR3 loop is CASGSGLAHETQYF. CDR3 sequence (DNA): TGTGCTAGTGGATCGGGACTAGCCCACGAGACCCAGTACTTC. This chain joins TRBV12-5 and TRBJ2-5; 9 bases agree with TRBD2. The CDR3 extends over 14 amino acids. CDR1 is LGHNT and CDR2 is FRNRAP in the germline V gene. After removal of 6 bases from V and 5 bases from J, the junction contained 7 bases not matched to a gene. Variable domain in full (rest from reference TRBV12-5 and TRBJ2-5): DARVTQTPRHKVTEMGQEVTMRCQPILGHNTVFWYRQTMMQGLELLAYFRNRAPLDDSGMPKDRFSAEMPDATLATLKIQPSEPRDSAVYFCASGSGLAHETQYFGPGTRLLVL.

The chain employs TRBV6-2 or TRBV6-3 and TRBJ2-3; 9 nucleotides match TRBD2. V lost 6 bases to trimming and J lost 0 bases; unmatched junction nucleotides: 10. The CDR3 length is 17 residues. Germline V gene sequence: CDR1 MNHEY, CDR2 SVGEGT. For the CDR3, the DNA is TGTGCCAGCAGCCCATTCGGACTAGCGACTAGCACAGATACGCAGTATTTT. The encoded protein is CASSPFGLATSTDTQYF.

CDR3 amino acids: CASLATGSYNEQFF. The CDR3 region has the DNA TGTGCCAGTCTTGCGACAGGCTCCTACAATGAGCAGTTCTTC. The genes are TRBV19 and TRBJ2-1; D is possibly TRBD1 (6 bases). Between the trimmed V and J ends, which lost 8 bases and 0 bases, there was a span of 11 bases. The CDR3 runs to 14 residues. CDR1 and CDR2 from the germline V gene are LNHDA and SQIVND (reference sequence).